Below are 26 T cell receptor beta chains sequenced from a single sample in a study of early T cells in non-severe SARS-CoV-2 infection. From the 5' RACE reads, TCRdb called clonotypes with MiXCR, one entry per CDR3 protein. The table has 40,000 to 45,000 distinct CDR3 sequences, approximately 12% seen once. Sequences were obtained from whole blood. The receptors were gathered from an adult who was a healthcare worker with PCR-confirmed SARS-CoV-2 infection or an uninfected control (not recorded which).

In its sample, this clonotype was seen a few times. This chain connects TRBV7-9 to TRBJ2-1; D is possibly TRBD2 (6 bases). This CDR3 comprises 15 residues. Germline V lookup: CDR1 SEHNR, CDR2 FQNEAQ (reference sequence). Trimming shortened V by 4 bases and J by 2 bases, and 12 bases separated the two germline ends. CDR3 residues: CASSSVGGTYNEQFF. The CDR3 DNA reads as TGTGCCAGCAGCTCGGTGGGCGGGACCTACAATGAGCAGTTCTTC.

This rearrangement joins TRBV7-3 to TRBJ2-1, with TRBD1 matching over 8 bases. CDR1 is SGHTA, CDR2 FQGTGA, per germline. This CDR3 contains 16 residues. Trimming removed 4 bases from V and 4 bases from J; junction bases left unmatched: 9. CDR3 amino acids: CASSSKTRGLYNEQFF. DNA of the CDR3: TGTGCCAGCAGCTCTAAAACCAGGGGGCTGTACAATGAGCAGTTCTTC.

The sample holds a few counts of this clonotype. The rearrangement joins TRBV4-2 to TRBJ2-7; D perhaps matches TRBD2 (5 bases). CDR3 length equals 15 residues. In germline, CDR1 is LGHNA, CDR2 YNFKEQ. Trimming removed 1 base at V and 0 bases at J, with 10 bases between. CDR3 nucleotide sequence: TGTGCCAGCAGCCAAGGGGGAGTGGGCTCCTACGAGCAGTACTTC. Protein: CASSQGGVGSYEQYF.

This sequence joins TRBV19 and TRBJ2-1; TRBD2 might be the D (6 bases). V lost 7 bases, J lost 4 bases, and 20 bases lay in between. CDR3 size: 16 residues. Germline V gene sequence: CDR1 LNHDA, CDR2 SQIVND (reference sequence). The CDR3 DNA is TGTGCCAGTACCATCAGCACTTCCGGGGGTTACAATGAGCAGTTCTTC. It codes for CASTISTSGGYNEQFF.

In its sample, this clonotype was seen many times. The CDR3 loop reads CASSQDWRGGPNTQYF. CDR3 in DNA: TGTGCCAGCAGCCAAGATTGGCGGGGGGGCCCAAATACGCAGTATTTT. V gene TRBV4-2 combines with J gene TRBJ2-3, with 9 positions matching TRBD2. The junction had 8 bases not matched to a gene; V was cut back by 0 bases and J by 7 bases. The CDR3 contains 16 residues. CDR1 is LGHNA, CDR2 YNFKEQ, per germline.

The chain combines TRBV2 with TRBJ2-1; 8 nucleotides match TRBD2. The CDR3 sequence is 17 residues long. In germline, CDR1 is SNHLY, CDR2 FYNNEI. The J segment lost 1 base and the V segment lost 5 bases, leaving 10 bases of the junction unmatched. CDR3 bases: TGTGCCAGCAGTCGACCACTCATAGCGGGATCCTACAATGAGCAGTTCTTC. This translates into CASSRPLIAGSYNEQFF.

This clonotype came up a few times. This sequence joins TRBV25-1 and TRBJ2-7; D is uncertain. Per germline, CDR1 MGHDK and CDR2 SYGVNS. The V and J ends lost 4 bases and 6 bases respectively, with 10 bases between them. This CDR3 has 12 residues. The CDR3 region has the DNA TGTGCCAGCAGTGTTGTTTTCGCCGAGCAGTACTTC. It codes for CASSVVFAEQYF.

This clonotype was recorded many times. CDR3 sequence: CASSSAGATGTQYF. CDR3 sequence (DNA): TGTGCCAGCAGCTCAGCGGGGGCTACAGGGACCCAGTACTTC. V and J are TRBV5-6 and TRBJ2-5; 8 nucleotides align to TRBD2. V was pared by 3 bases and J by 7 bases, with 8 bases of the junction left unmatched. The CDR3 has 14 amino acids. The germline CDR1 and CDR2 sequences are SGHDT and YYEEEE.

The chain carries TRBV14 and TRBJ2-2; D ambiguous. Trimming took off 0 bases at V and 6 bases at J, with 14 bases between the two ends. Germline V CDR1 and CDR2: SGHDN, FVKESK. This CDR3 contains 16 residues. CDR3 nucleotide sequence: TGTGCCAGCAGCCAAGACCTTCGTCGACCGTCCGGGGAGCTGTTTTTT. Its protein product is CASSQDLRRPSGELFF.

This clonotype was observed a few times. V is TRBV13 and J is TRBJ2-7, with TRBD2 as a possible D gene (5 bases). V gave up 0 bases and J gave up 0 bases, with 15 bases separating them. There are 17 residues in the CDR3. Germline CDR1 PRHDT, CDR2 FYEKMQ (reference sequence). CDR3 loop: CASSLGRSGGSSYEQYF. CDR3 in DNA: TGTGCCAGCAGCTTAGGCCGGAGCGGCGGTAGCTCCTACGAGCAGTACTTC.

The rearrangement joins TRBV28 to TRBJ2-7; a weak D match, TRBD1 (6 bases). Germline V gives CDR1 MDHEN, CDR2 SYDVKM. V was clipped by 1 base and J by 4 bases, with 11 bases between them. The length of the CDR3 is 14 residues. The CDR3 here is CASSLFGQKYEQYF. The CDR3 DNA is TGTGCCAGCAGTTTATTCGGACAGAAATACGAGCAGTACTTC. Full variable domain (remainder filled in from reference TRBV28 and TRBJ2-7): DVKVTQSSRYLVKRTGEKVFLECVQDMDHENMFWYRQDPGLGLRLIYFSYDVKMKEKGDIPEGYSVSREKKERFSLILESASTNQTSMYLCASSLFGQKYEQYFGPGTRLTVT.

This clonotype was counted many times. The J gene is TRBJ2-7, the V gene TRBV10-3, with D perhaps TRBD1 or TRBD2 (5 bases each). The CDR3 contains 15 residues. V lost 2 bases and J 6 bases, leaving 17 bases between the germline ends. The germline gives CDR1 ENHRY, CDR2 SYGVKD. In nucleotides, the CDR3 is TGTGCCATCAGTGAGACGGGGCAGGCCTTGGGCGAGCAGTACTTC. Residues: CAISETGQALGEQYF.

There are a few counts of this clonotype. V is TRBV5-1 and J is TRBJ2-4, with D perhaps assigned TRBD1 or TRBD2 (6 bases each). Germline CDR1 and CDR2: SGHRS and YFSETQ. CDR3 length: 14 residues. The ends were cut back, 2 bases at V and 2 bases at J, with 8 bases in the middle. CDR3 sequence: CASSFGGPKNIQYF. The CDR3 region has the DNA TGCGCCAGCAGCTTTGGGGGGCCCAAAAACATTCAGTACTTC.

This clonotype has ten or more counts. This CDR3 reads CSAREVTGSSGANVLTF. Here the CDR3 DNA reads TGCAGTGCTAGAGAGGTAACAGGGAGTTCTGGGGCCAACGTCCTGACTTTC. This chain uses TRBV20-1 with TRBJ2-6; tentative D call: TRBD1 (6 bases). Deletions cut 0 bases from V and 1 base from J, with 13 bases between. Germline V CDR1 and CDR2: DFQATT, SNEGSKA (reference sequence). This CDR3 has 17 residues.

This clonotype was detected a few times. The chain joins TRBV4-1 to TRBJ1-6; D is ambiguous. The CDR3 spans 17 residues. Germline lookup yields CDR1 MGHRA and CDR2 YSYEKL. Trimming stripped 0 bases from V and 0 bases from J, with 9 bases between. CDR3 loop: CASSQDPGSSYNSPLHF. In DNA, the CDR3 is TGCGCCAGCAGCCAAGATCCGGGTAGCTCCTATAATTCACCCCTCCACTTT.

The V and J genes are TRBV5-5 and TRBJ2-5; 7 nucleotides match TRBD1. CDR1 is SGHKS, CDR2 YYEKEE, per germline (reference sequence). The CDR3 consists of 14 residues. V trimming: 4 bases; J trimming: 1 base; junction bases outside the gene matches: 4. The CDR3 DNA sequence: TGTGCCAGCAGCAGGGGGACAGCCCAAGAGACCCAGTACTTC. It encodes CASSRGTAQETQYF.

This clonotype was seen at least ten times. V and J are TRBV4-2 and TRBJ2-2, with D perhaps matching TRBD1 or TRBD2 (5 bases each). The CDR3 covers 17 residues. Between the trimmed V and J ends, which lost 2 bases and 6 bases, there was a span of 19 bases. Germline CDR1 LGHNA, CDR2 YNFKEQ. The CDR3 spells CASSQPTGTARAGELFF. CDR3 nucleotides: TGTGCCAGCAGCCAACCAACCGGGACCGCGAGGGCCGGGGAGCTGTTTTTT.

The chain employs TRBV5-4 and TRBJ2-7; D not certain. The CDR3 loop spans 13 amino acids. Per germline, CDR1 SGHNT and CDR2 YYREEE (reference sequence). V dropped 5 bases and J dropped 6 bases, with 15 bases sitting between them. The CDR3 sequence is CASRGGPSFEQYF. Here the CDR3 DNA reads TGTGCCAGCAGAGGCGGACCGAGCTTCGAGCAGTACTTC.

This clonotype was observed many times. The chain employs TRBV9 and TRBJ2-3; D is ambiguous. V shed 3 bases and J shed 2 bases, with 13 bases lying between them. Germline CDR1 and CDR2: SGDLS and YYNGEE. This CDR3 has 15 amino acids. The CDR3 DNA follows: TGTGCCAGCAGCGACCGGGTCTCCCACACAGATACGCAGTATTTT. Amino acids: CASSDRVSHTDTQYF.

This clonotype showed up just a few times. The chain has TRBV9 and TRBJ1-2; D remains ambiguous. CDR1 and CDR2 (germline): SGDLS, YYNGEE. Between the trimmed V and J ends, which lost 4 bases and 2 bases, there was a span of 15 bases. The CDR3 is 15 amino acids. CDR3 sequence: CASSPSYSPNYGYTF. In nucleotides, the CDR3 is TGTGCCAGCAGCCCGTCGTACAGCCCGAACTATGGCTACACCTTC. The full variable domain, with the rest looked up from reference TRBV9 and TRBJ1-2, is DSGVTQTPKHLITATGQRVTLRCSPRSGDLSVYWYQQSLDQGLQFLIQYYNGEERAKGNILERFSAQQFPDLHSELNLSSLELGDSALYFCASSPSYSPNYGYTFGSGTRLTVV.

V and J are TRBV5-1 and TRBJ2-4; TRBD1 matches at 7 bases. Germline V CDR1 and CDR2: SGHRS, YFSETQ. CDR3 length: 12 residues. With 1 base clipped from V and 8 bases from J, the junction kept 0 bases outside the gene matches. CDR3 protein: CASSLTGDIQYF. The CDR3, as DNA: TGCGCCAGCAGCTTGACAGGGGACATTCAGTACTTC.

This chain joins TRBV29-1 and TRBJ1-2, with 9 bases matching TRBD1. This CDR3 is built from 14 residues. The J segment lost 7 bases and the V segment lost 6 bases, leaving 12 bases of the junction unmatched. Germline assignment: CDR1 SQVTM and CDR2 ANQGSEA. The chain's CDR3 is CSVGYRGRVSGYTF. The CDR3 nucleotides read TGCAGCGTGGGTTACAGGGGGCGAGTGAGTGGCTACACCTTC.

This clonotype appeared a few times. The chain recombines TRBV7-9 with TRBJ1-2, with TRBD1 as a possible D gene (6 bases). Trimming removed 1 base from V and 3 bases from J, with 12 bases in between. The germline V gene encodes CDR1 SEHNR and CDR2 FQNEAQ (reference sequence). The CDR3 loop spans 15 amino acids. CDR3 DNA: TGTGCCAGCAGCTTAGTTCGGGGGCTCGACTATGGCTACACCTTC. Protein sequence: CASSLVRGLDYGYTF.

The chain combines TRBV20-1 with TRBJ2-5; D might be TRBD1 (8 bases). V was trimmed by 6 bases and J by 6 bases, leaving 20 bases between them. Germline V gene data show CDR1 as DFQATT and CDR2 as SNEGSKA (reference sequence). The CDR3 loop spans 14 amino acids. CDR3 loop: CSASGTGGWKTQYF. Written as DNA, the CDR3 is TGCAGTGCCAGCGGGACAGGCGGTTGGAAGACCCAGTACTTC.

In its sample, this clonotype was seen many times. The chain is built from TRBV11-2 and TRBJ2-5; TRBD1 aligns across 8 bases. The germline CDR1 and CDR2 sequences are SGHAT and FQNNGV. The CDR3 consists of 15 residues. Losses at the gene ends were 3 bases for V and 1 base for J; bases not matched to a gene: 4. CDR3 loop: CASSFRDRPQETQYF. Written as DNA, the CDR3 is TGTGCCAGCAGCTTCCGGGACAGGCCCCAAGAGACCCAGTACTTC.

This clonotype was counted between two and nine times. The V and J genes are TRBV6-1 and TRBJ1-2; D is perhaps TRBD1 (5 bases). Trimming stripped 1 base from V and 8 bases from J, with 8 bases between. Germline V gene sequence: CDR1 MNHNS, CDR2 SASEGT. This CDR3 has 12 amino acids. This CDR3 is CASSEGGEGYTF. The CDR3 DNA follows: TGTGCCAGCAGTGAAGGGGGGGAGGGCTACACCTTC.